Shown below are 30 T cell receptor beta chains from a single sample sequenced in a study of T cell responses to AZD1222 COVID-19 vaccine. Generated by immunoSEQ multiplex PCR, the TCRdb table keeps only in-frame clones and is missing some. The sample holds around 110,000 clones, roughly 85% seen once. The sequencing here drew on peripheral blood, taken on day 0 of MenACWY control vaccination. These receptors came from an adult in good health.

Only one count was recorded for this clone. This chain links TRBV2 with TRBJ1-2; D is undetermined. The CDR3 has 13 amino acids. The germline V and J ends were trimmed by 6 bases and 3 bases, with 11 bases remaining between them. Germline V gene lookup returns CDR1 SNHLY and CDR2 FYNNEI. CDR3 DNA sequence: TGTGCCAGCAGGGACGGAGCGCACTATGGCTACACCTTC. Translated: CASRDGAHYGYTF.

V gene TRBV7-2 combines with J gene TRBJ2-7, with D unclear. Germline V gene data show CDR1 as SGHTA and CDR2 as FQGNSA. The V gene lost 1 base and the J gene lost 5 bases, with 6 bases spanning the gap. The CDR3 has 12 residues. CDR3: CASSLDTHEQYF. The CDR3 DNA sequence: TGTGCCAGCAGCTTAGACACCCACGAGCAGTACTTC.

This chain links TRBV4-2 with TRBJ2-7; no firm D call. Deletions cut 1 base from V and 4 bases from J, with 14 bases between. Germline V gives CDR1 LGHNA, CDR2 YNFKEQ. The CDR3 has 15 residues. The CDR3 sequence: CASSQAASRDYEQYF. CDR3 coding DNA: TGTGCCAGCAGCCAAGCGGCTAGTAGGGATTACGAGCAGTACTTC.

The J gene is TRBJ2-7, the V gene TRBV2; 7 nucleotides align to TRBD1. V gave up 5 bases and J gave up 2 bases; unmatched junction bases: 9. This CDR3 region has 15 residues. Looked up from germline, CDR1 is SNHLY and CDR2 is FYNNEI. The CDR3 bases are TGTGCCAGCAGTCGACACAGGGGAAAGGCCTACGAGCAGTACTTC. Translating gives CASSRHRGKAYEQYF.

The V gene is TRBV28, the J gene TRBJ2-2, with D possibly matching TRBD2 (5 bases). V was pared by 7 bases and J by 0 bases, with 12 bases between. The CDR3 is made up of 15 amino acids. The germline V gene has CDR1 MDHEN and CDR2 SYDVKM. The CDR3 spells CASTGPGANTGELFF. CDR3 bases: TGTGCCAGCACAGGTCCCGGGGCGAACACCGGGGAGCTGTTTTTT.

As regards this clone: This specimen includes other DNA sequences encoding the same CDR3. The chain combines TRBV9 with TRBJ2-3, with a tentative D call TRBD2 (6 bases). The V end was cut by 3 bases, the J end by 0 bases, with 11 bases between. CDR1 SGDLS and CDR2 YYNGEE come from the germline V gene. The CDR3 length is 15 residues. CDR3 protein: CASSAGTLSTDTQYF. CDR3 coding DNA: TGTGCCAGCAGCGCCGGGACTCTCAGCACAGATACGCAGTATTTT.

The chain employs TRBV9 and TRBJ2-1, with D possibly being TRBD2 (5 bases). This CDR3 is built from 15 residues. Trimming stripped 3 bases from V and 3 bases from J, with 13 bases between. The V gene's germline CDR1 is SGDLS and CDR2 YYNGEE. The CDR3 DNA reads TGTGCCAGCAGCGCACTCGGGGAAGGCTACAATGAGCAGTTCTTC. Translated: CASSALGEGYNEQFF.

As concerns this clone: An end of the junction differs from the germline gene, which may be a read error. The chain couples TRBV7-7 to TRBJ2-1, with 7 bases aligning to TRBD1. Germline lookup yields CDR1 SSHAT and CDR2 FNYEAQ (reference sequence). There are 13 residues in the CDR3. CDR3 nucleotide sequence: TGTGCTAGCAGCTTAGCAGGGGGCAATGAGCAGTTCTTC. Translation: CASSLAGGNEQFF.

The J gene is TRBJ1-1, the V gene TRBV23-1, with D tentatively TRBD1 (5 bases). TRBV23-1 counts as an open reading frame of uncertain function. V was clipped by 9 bases and J by 1 base, with 15 bases between them. The CDR3 is 14 residues long. The CDR3 DNA sequence: TGCGCCAGACCGAGGACGGGGGAGAACACTGAAGCTTTCTTT. Translation gives CARPRTGENTEAFF.

The rearrangement links TRBV15 to TRBJ1-2, with D possibly being TRBD1 (6 bases). CDR1 is LNHNV, CDR2 YYDKDF, per germline (reference sequence). The CDR3 runs to 17 residues. V was clipped by 0 bases and J by 8 bases, with 22 bases between them. CDR3 region: CATSRDAGDVGVNGYTF. CDR3 bases: TGTGCCACCAGCAGAGATGCAGGGGATGTGGGAGTTAACGGCTACACCTTC.

V usage is TRBV24-1 and J usage is TRBJ2-2, with D possibly being TRBD1 (6 bases). Trimming removed 5 bases from V and 0 bases from J, with 15 bases in between. The germline CDR1 and CDR2 sequences are KGHDR and SFDVKD. The CDR3 covers 17 residues. As DNA, the CDR3 is TGTGCCACCAGTGCCCAGGGGATTTCGTCGAACACCGGGGAGCTGTTTTTT. Translation: CATSAQGISSNTGELFF.

This clone was counted a few times. The J gene is TRBJ1-1, the V gene TRBV10-3; D may be TRBD1 (5 bases). Trimming pared 1 base from V and 4 bases from J, leaving 10 bases between. This CDR3 spans 14 amino acids. Per the germline V gene, CDR1 is ENHRY and CDR2 is SYGVKD. The DNA for the CDR3 is TGTGCCATCAGTGAGTTGGGGGTGAGCACTGAAGCTTTCTTT. Encoded protein: CAISELGVSTEAFF.

This chain links TRBV6-6 with TRBJ1-1; 10 bases agree with TRBD1. This CDR3 is 15 amino acids long. From germline, CDR1 is MNHNY and CDR2 SVGAGI (reference sequence). V shed 6 bases and J 5 bases; nucleotides not matched to a gene: 9. CDR3 sequence (DNA): TGTGCCAGCAGCGCCCGGGACAGGGGTGCTACTGAAGCTTTCTTT. This codes for CASSARDRGATEAFF.

The J gene is TRBJ1-4, the V gene TRBV7-2, with TRBD1 matching 7 bases. V lost 3 bases, J lost 2 bases, and 3 bases stayed unmatched. CDR3 size: 15 residues. Germline CDR1 SGHTA, CDR2 FQGNSA. Here the CDR3 reads CASSLRGQTNEKLFF. The CDR3 DNA reads TGTGCCAGCAGCTTGAGGGGACAGACTAATGAAAAACTGTTTTTT.

This clone was observed once. J is TRBJ2-1 and V is TRBV4-1; 11 bases agree with TRBD2. This CDR3 has 17 residues. Germline V CDR1 and CDR2: MGHRA, YSYEKL. The V gene end was trimmed by 2 bases and the J gene end by 4 bases; junction bases not matched to a gene: 7. The CDR3 loop is CASSQTFSGGGYNEQFF. In DNA form, the CDR3 reads TGCGCCAGCAGCCAAACCTTTAGCGGGGGGGGATACAATGAGCAGTTCTTC.

The CDR3 region has the DNA TGTGCCAGCAGCTTCCGTGGGGCCGAGCAGTACTTC. Translation: CASSFRGAEQYF. The chain links TRBV5-8 to TRBJ2-7; D is perhaps TRBD1 (5 bases). Germline lookup yields CDR1 SGHTS and CDR2 YDEGEE. Trimming stripped 2 bases from V and 6 bases from J, with 9 bases between. The CDR3 covers 12 residues.

The chain couples TRBV7-6 to TRBJ1-2, with a tentative D call TRBD1 (6 bases). Germline lookup yields CDR1 SGHVS and CDR2 FNYEAQ. Deletions cut 5 bases from V and 8 bases from J, with 21 bases between. The CDR3 loop spans 15 amino acids. CDR3 sequence reads: CASSPSSVRTAGYTF. CDR3 coding DNA: TGTGCCAGCAGCCCCTCCTCTGTAAGGACAGCGGGCTACACCTTC.

The chain uses TRBV28 and TRBJ1-3; D is unresolved. Per germline, CDR1 MDHEN and CDR2 SYDVKM. The CDR3 is made up of 15 amino acids. V was pared by 7 bases and J by 0 bases, with 13 bases between. The CDR3 is CASTALLSSGNTIYF. The CDR3 DNA sequence: TGTGCCAGCACGGCCTTATTGAGCTCTGGAAACACCATATATTTT. The variable domain in full, completed from reference TRBV28 and TRBJ1-3, reads DVKVTQSSRYLVKRTGEKVFLECVQDMDHENMFWYRQDPGLGLRLIYFSYDVKMKEKGDIPEGYSVSREKKERFSLILESASTNQTSMYLCASTALLSSGNTIYFGEGSWLTVV.

The chain combines TRBV5-1 with TRBJ2-6; D may correspond to TRBD1 or TRBD2 (5 bases each). Trimming left V 0 bases short and J 3 bases short, with 7 bases between. The CDR3 extends over 15 amino acids. CDR1 is SGHRS, CDR2 YFSETQ, per germline. The CDR3 bases are TGCGCCAGCAGCTTGGCTGGGGGTGGGGCCAACGTCCTGACTTTC. Residues: CASSLAGGGANVLTF.

The chain links TRBV7-2 to TRBJ2-2, with 10 bases identical to TRBD2. Germline-derived CDR1 and CDR2 are SGHTA and FQGNSA. J gave up 9 bases and V 2 bases, and 3 bases lay outside the gene matches. The CDR3 contains 14 residues. The CDR3 protein is CASSLSGGARELFF. DNA for the CDR3: TGTGCCAGCAGCTTAAGCGGGGGGGCCCGGGAGCTGTTTTTT.

This clone appeared once. The chain couples TRBV10-3 to TRBJ2-1, with 9 bases fitting TRBD2. The CDR3 has 15 amino acids. Germline V gene data show CDR1 as ENHRY and CDR2 as SYGVKD. The ends lost 10 bases at V and 3 bases at J; junction bases unmatched: 10. In nucleotides, the CDR3 is TGTGCCACCCAACATGCGGGGGGGCTCTACAATGAGCAGTTCTTC. It codes for CATQHAGGLYNEQFF.

The V gene is TRBV3-1 (or the pseudogene TRBV3-2), the J gene TRBJ2-7; a weak D match, TRBD2 (6 bases). The V end lost 3 bases, the J end lost 1 base, and 16 bases lay between the germline ends. CDR1 and CDR2 (germline): LGHDT, YNNKEL (reference sequence). The CDR3 runs to 16 residues. This CDR3 reads CASSQPRDGLSYEQYF. The DNA for the CDR3 is TGTGCCAGCAGCCAGCCGCGGGACGGGCTTTCCTACGAGCAGTACTTC.

The chain recombines TRBV24-1 with TRBJ1-5; 9 bases are a match to TRBD1. CDR1 and CDR2 from the germline V gene are KGHDR and SFDVKD. V shed 4 bases and J 2 bases; nucleotides not matched to a gene: 5. The CDR3 runs 16 residues. CDR3 sequence: CATSDPRDRGNQPQHF. The CDR3 nucleotides read TGTGCCACCAGTGACCCCCGGGACAGGGGCAATCAGCCCCAGCATTTT.

The chain recombines TRBV2 with TRBJ2-5, with 8 positions matching TRBD2. The CDR3 sequence is 15 residues long. Germline-derived CDR1 and CDR2 are SNHLY and FYNNEI. After removal of 2 bases from V and 5 bases from J, the junction contained 7 bases not matched to a gene. The CDR3 nucleotides are TGTGCCAGCAGTGAACCTCGGGGGGGAAGGGAGACCCAGTACTTC. It specifies CASSEPRGGRETQYF.

The V and J genes are TRBV7-2 and TRBJ2-2; TRBD1 is a possible D gene (5 bases). This CDR3 comprises 17 residues. V was cut by 1 base and J by 7 bases, with 19 bases left in between. Per germline, CDR1 SGHTA and CDR2 FQGNSA. As DNA, the CDR3 is TGTGCCAGCAGCTTAGAAACTGGGGCGCAGGGTATCGGGGAGCTGTTTTTT. Protein product: CASSLETGAQGIGELFF.

This chain uses TRBV4-1 with TRBJ2-7; TRBD1 matches at 11 bases. This CDR3 has 18 amino acids. Germline lookup yields CDR1 MGHRA and CDR2 YSYEKL. V gave up 0 bases and J gave up 3 bases; unmatched junction bases: 10. CDR3 nucleotide sequence: TGCGCCAGCAGCCAAGAGGCTCTAACCGGGACAGGGGGCTACGAGCAGTACTTC. Translating gives CASSQEALTGTGGYEQYF.

The chain recombines TRBV5-1 with TRBJ1-3; D is undetermined. This CDR3 has 14 amino acids. Trimming left V 0 bases short and J 0 bases short, with 4 bases between. From germline, CDR1 is SGHRS and CDR2 YFSETQ. CDR3 coding DNA: TGCGCCAGCAGCTTGGGCTACTCTGGAAACACCATATATTTT. Translation: CASSLGYSGNTIYF. The variable domain in full, with the rest retrieved from reference TRBV5-1 and TRBJ1-3, is KAGVTQTPRYLIKTRGQQVTLSCSPISGHRSVSWYQQTPGQGLQFLFEYFSETQRNKGNFPGRFSGRQFSNSRSEMNVSTLELGDSALYLCASSLGYSGNTIYFGEGSWLTVV.

This clone was observed a handful of times. The J gene is TRBJ2-7, the V gene TRBV25-1; D remains ambiguous. V was shortened by 3 bases and J by 2 bases, with 5 bases between the two germline ends. This CDR3 region has 12 residues. The germline CDR1 and CDR2 sequences are MGHDK and SYGVNS. The chain's CDR3 is CASSDYPYEQYF. The DNA of the CDR3 is TGTGCCAGCAGTGACTATCCCTACGAGCAGTACTTC.

This clone turned up a few times. This rearrangement joins TRBV7-2 to TRBJ1-6; no definite D call. Germline V CDR1 and CDR2: SGHTA, FQGNSA. The V end was cut by 1 base, the J end by 7 bases, with 14 bases between. The CDR3 covers 16 residues. The DNA for the CDR3 is TGTGCCAGCAGCTTAGATGGCGGGGTTAACAATTCACCCCTCCACTTT. Translating it yields CASSLDGGVNNSPLHF.

As concerns this clone: The same CDR3 is also encoded by other DNA sequences in this sample. The chain employs TRBV10-3 and TRBJ2-5; no clear D gene. Germline lookup yields CDR1 ENHRY and CDR2 SYGVKD. The CDR3 has 11 amino acids. The V and J ends lost 2 bases and 4 bases respectively, with 2 bases between them. CDR3 sequence (DNA): TGTGCCATCAGTGAGAGAGAGACCCAGTACTTC. Translation gives CAISERETQYF.